This section outlines one T cell receptor beta chain sequence together with its context. The data stem from a study of blood T cell repertoires in COVID-19. At the level of the study: Samples of COVID-19 (acute and convalescent) were obtained from the United States, Italy and Spain. T cells, B-cell-depleted T cells, or PBMCs provided the cDNA or gDNA that served as material.

Germline loops: CDR1 SGDLS, CDR2 YYNGEE. CDR3 length equals 17 residues. The V end was cut by 4 bases, the J end by 4 bases, with 23 bases between. In the source study's methods: Researchers report that nucleated cell counts were estimated from reference gene primer amplification. Libraries were prepared by immunoSEQ multiplex PCR; TCRdb keeps only in-frame clonotypes and omits some of them. V, J and clone size are those of that table, while D and trimming were read from the DNA. The data contain about 180,000 clones, 85% to 90% of them singletons. It was during active infection that Seattle patients were enrolled and then longitudinally followed.

The sequenced sample was peripheral blood. The sequence derives from a person aged 65 to 79 with COVID-19, enrolled during active disease. The V call is TRBV9, the J call TRBJ1-2; D possibly corresponds to TRBD1 (6 bases). In nucleotides, the CDR3 is TGTGCCAGCAGCTCGTCGTCAACAGGGATGGGTGTCTATGGCTACACCTTC. Amino acid sequence: CASSSSSTGMGVYGYTF.